This entry lists 21 T cell receptor beta chains sequenced from one sample in a study of blood T cell repertoires in COVID-19. TCRdb's copy holds only in-frame clones and misses some; the assay was immunoSEQ multiplex PCR. Among about 300,000 clones listed, about 84% were seen once. Source material: peripheral blood. Source of these receptors: a woman in her 50s with acute or convalescent COVID-19.

Only one count was recorded for this clone. This chain connects TRBV28 to TRBJ1-4, with 8 bases matching TRBD1. J lost 8 bases, V lost 6 bases, and 14 bases had no gene match. Germline CDR1 reads MDHEN; CDR2 reads SYDVKM. The CDR3 totals 16 residues. DNA of the CDR3: TGTGCCAGCAGGAAGATAACCACAGGGGGGGACGAAAAACTGTTTTTT. Protein sequence: CASRKITTGGDEKLFF.

DNA of the CDR3: TGTGCCTCCCATCTTAGCGGCGGTCCTTCCGAGCAGTACTTC. Encoded protein: CASHLSGGPSEQYF. The chain employs TRBV5-6 and TRBJ2-7; perhaps TRBD2 as D (6 bases). The V end was cut by 10 bases, the J end by 6 bases, with 23 bases between. The CDR3 is 14 residues long. CDR1 SGHDT and CDR2 YYEEEE come from the germline V gene.

This clone appeared a few times. This chain joins TRBV9 and TRBJ2-3, with D unresolved. The CDR3 totals 12 residues. With 4 bases removed from V and 2 bases from J, the gap between germline ends came to 5 bases. CDR1 is SGDLS and CDR2 is YYNGEE in the germline V gene. DNA of the CDR3: TGTGCCAGCAGCTCCAACACAGATACGCAGTATTTT. Translation gives CASSSNTDTQYF.

The chain has TRBV6-6 and TRBJ2-7; TRBD2 aligns across 8 bases. Germline values: CDR1 MNHNY, CDR2 SVGAGI (reference sequence). The CDR3 is 14 residues long. The trim removed 4 bases at V and 3 bases at J, leaving 5 bases unmatched. CDR3 sequence reads: CASSLAGGGYEQYF. DNA for the CDR3: TGTGCCAGCAGTTTAGCCGGGGGGGGCTACGAGCAGTACTTC.

The chain has TRBV19 and TRBJ2-5; 7 bases fit TRBD1. The ends lost 2 bases at V and 3 bases at J; junction bases unmatched: 0. The CDR3 is 13 residues long. The V gene's germline CDR1 is LNHDA and CDR2 SQIVND (reference sequence). DNA of the CDR3: TGTGCCAGTAGTATACAGGGGGAAGAGACCCAGTACTTC. Its protein product is CASSIQGEETQYF.

A remark on this clone: The sample contains more than one DNA sequence encoding this CDR3. The chain recombines TRBV3-1 (or the pseudogene TRBV3-2) with TRBJ1-5; a possible D gene is TRBD1 (6 bases). Germline V CDR1 and CDR2: LGHDT, YNNKEL (reference sequence). Trimming removed 0 bases at V and 6 bases at J, with 15 bases between. This CDR3 spans 16 amino acids. Written as DNA, the CDR3 is TGTGCCAGCAGCCAAGAATTAGGCAGGGGCCCTCAGCCCCAGCATTTT. Its protein is CASSQELGRGPQPQHF.

CDR3 in DNA: TGTGCCAGCAGCTTGCGGCCCCTACAGGGGCCCAATCCCTACGAGCAGTACTTC. Translating it yields CASSLRPLQGPNPYEQYF. V gene TRBV5-4 combines with J gene TRBJ2-7; 7 bases fit TRBD1. Germline CDR1 and CDR2: SGHNT and YYREEE (reference sequence). Germline trimming cut 1 base from V and 2 bases from J; bases unmatched to any gene: 15. This CDR3 is built from 18 residues.

In this sample, this clone turned up once. The genes are TRBV28 and TRBJ2-4; D remains unclear. Germline V gene data show CDR1 as MDHEN and CDR2 as SYDVKM. Between the trimmed V and J ends, which lost 8 bases and 1 base, there was a span of 18 bases. This CDR3 spans 16 amino acids. For the CDR3, the DNA is TGTGCCAGCGGATTGGGTGGAGTTGGGGCCAAAAACATTCAGTACTTC. Translation gives CASGLGGVGAKNIQYF.

This rearrangement joins TRBV7-6 to TRBJ2-2, with D perhaps matching TRBD2 (5 bases). CDR1 and CDR2 from the germline V gene are SGHVS and FNYEAQ. V shed 0 bases and J shed 4 bases, with 12 bases lying between them. This CDR3 contains 16 residues. The CDR3 here is CASSLAVGLGTGELFF. The CDR3 nucleotides are TGTGCCAGCAGCTTAGCTGTAGGACTCGGCACCGGGGAGCTGTTTTTT.

The rearrangement uses TRBV11-3 and TRBJ2-2, with TRBD2 matching over 9 bases. Germline trimming cut 0 bases from V and 5 bases from J; bases unmatched to any gene: 10. This CDR3 has 18 amino acids. CDR1 is SGHNT and CDR2 is YENEEA in the germline V gene. The CDR3 loop is CASSLDRGLAGWTGELFF. CDR3 sequence (DNA): TGTGCCAGCAGCTTAGATCGAGGTCTAGCGGGATGGACCGGGGAGCTGTTTTTT.

The chain joins TRBV7-3 to TRBJ1-1; TRBD1 matches 11 bases. Germline V gene lookup returns CDR1 SGHTA and CDR2 FQGTGA. The CDR3 covers 16 residues. The J segment lost 0 bases and the V segment lost 5 bases, leaving 5 bases of the junction unmatched. The CDR3 coding sequence is TGTGCCAGCAGCCCTGGGACAGGGGGGGTGAACACTGAAGCTTTCTTT. It encodes CASSPGTGGVNTEAFF.

This clone occurred once. The genes are TRBV2 and TRBJ2-1; 9 bases agree with TRBD2. This CDR3 comprises 13 residues. After removal of 5 bases from V and 15 bases from J, the junction contained 11 bases not matched to a gene. Germline values: CDR1 SNHLY, CDR2 FYNNEI. The CDR3 spells CASSPQRTSEGFF. CDR3 sequence (DNA): TGTGCCAGCAGTCCCCAACGGACTAGCGAGGGGTTCTTC.

The chain uses TRBV9 and TRBJ1-2; TRBD1 agrees at 9 bases. With V trimmed by 2 bases and J by 5 bases, 4 bases remained unmatched. There are 14 residues in the CDR3. Germline V gene lookup returns CDR1 SGDLS and CDR2 YYNGEE. The DNA of the CDR3 is TGTGCCAGCAGCGTCCGGGACAGGGAGTATGGCTACACCTTC. Its protein is CASSVRDREYGYTF. The complete variable domain, with remaining parts taken from reference TRBV9 and TRBJ1-2, reads DSGVTQTPKHLITATGQRVTLRCSPRSGDLSVYWYQQSLDQGLQFLIQYYNGEERAKGNILERFSAQQFPDLHSELNLSSLELGDSALYFCASSVRDREYGYTFGSGTRLTVV.

This clone was seen a handful of times. The chain uses TRBV7-2 and TRBJ1-6; 8 bases fit TRBD1. Germline V gene lookup returns CDR1 SGHTA and CDR2 FQGNSA. Trimming removed 3 bases from V and 7 bases from J; junction bases left unmatched: 2. The length of the CDR3 is 14 residues. The CDR3 DNA is TGTGCCAGCAGCTTTCGACAGGGGAATTCACCCCTCCACTTT. Translating gives CASSFRQGNSPLHF.

The chain recombines TRBV7-2 with TRBJ1-2; D gene uncertain. CDR1 and CDR2 from the germline V gene are SGHTA and FQGNSA. This CDR3 has 14 amino acids. V was shortened by 5 bases and J by 8 bases, with 18 bases between the two germline ends. For the CDR3, the DNA is TGTGCCAGCAGCCCGACCGGGCCCGGAGGGGGCTACACCTTC. Residues: CASSPTGPGGGYTF.

The chain has TRBV24-1 and TRBJ2-5; TRBD1 matches at 8 bases. CDR3 length: 15 amino acids. V gave up 1 base and J gave up 4 bases; unmatched junction bases: 4. Germline values: CDR1 KGHDR, CDR2 SFDVKD. The CDR3 sequence is CATSDFQGARETQYF. DNA for the CDR3: TGTGCCACCAGTGATTTTCAGGGGGCTCGAGAGACCCAGTACTTC.

This rearrangement joins TRBV19 to TRBJ1-6; TRBD1 aligns across 7 bases. Germline CDR1 is LNHDA and CDR2 is SQIVND (reference sequence). J was trimmed by 10 bases and V by 6 bases; bases with no gene match: 9. This CDR3 has 14 residues. CDR3 DNA: TGTGCCAGTAGCGAACAGGGGTCAGGGTCACCCCTCCACTTT. Its translation is CASSEQGSGSPLHF.

The rearrangement links TRBV19 to TRBJ2-2, with D maybe TRBD1 (6 bases). Germline V gene lookup returns CDR1 LNHDA and CDR2 SQIVND (reference sequence). Trimming removed 4 bases at V and 0 bases at J, with 9 bases between. The CDR3 spans 15 residues. DNA of the CDR3: TGTGCCAGTAGTAAGGGGGTTGCGAACACCGGGGAGCTGTTTTTT. It is translated as CASSKGVANTGELFF.

This clone was counted only a few times. The gene calls are TRBV19 and TRBJ1-6; perhaps TRBD1 as D (6 bases). The CDR3 is 14 residues long. Germline lookup yields CDR1 LNHDA and CDR2 SQIVND (reference sequence). V was cut by 7 bases and J by 6 bases, with 13 bases left in between. Here the CDR3 reads CASKQGGSNSPLHF. The CDR3 coding sequence is TGTGCCAGTAAACAGGGAGGGAGTAATTCACCCCTCCACTTT.

V and J are TRBV5-8 and TRBJ2-3, with D tentatively TRBD2 (6 bases). V lost 4 bases and J 2 bases, leaving 20 bases between the germline ends. The CDR3 is 17 amino acids. Germline CDR1 and CDR2: SGHTS and YDEGEE. Here the CDR3 reads CASSLTGTSRITDTQYF. In nucleotides, the CDR3 is TGTGCCAGCAGCCTTACCGGGACTTCAAGAATCACAGATACGCAGTATTTT.

V and J are TRBV2 and TRBJ2-3, with no clear D. Germline V gene lookup returns CDR1 SNHLY and CDR2 FYNNEI. The CDR3 spans 14 residues. Trimming removed 2 bases from V and 4 bases from J, with 10 bases in between. The CDR3 here is CASSEFVVADTQYF. The CDR3 bases are TGTGCCAGCAGTGAATTCGTGGTAGCAGATACGCAGTATTTT. Combining the CDR3 with reference TRBV2 and TRBJ2-3 gives the whole variable domain EPEVTQTPSHQVTQMGQEVILRCVPISNHLYFYWYRQILGQKVEFLVSFYNNEISEKSEIFDDQFSVERPDGSNFTLKIRSTKLEDSAMYFCASSEFVVADTQYFGPGTRLTVL.